A single sample is the source of the 18 T cell receptor beta chains below, sequenced in a study of CD8 T cells in ankylosing spondylitis (dated by TCRdb to the late 2010s). Library generation was performed with 5' RACE. Sequencing instrument: Illumina HiSeq 2500. The raw public reads went through TCRdb reprocessing: fastp at Q25, MiXCR clone calling, in-frame beta chains kept. Entries are consolidated by CDR3 protein sequence, retaining the most common genes and DNA. In this sample the table shows about 140,000 distinct CDR3 sequences, more than 7% of which occur a single time. About 7.1% of the sample comes from the top ten. Sequencing input: synovial fluid, either unsorted or a sorted T cell fraction (not recorded which). The receptors were gathered from a male donor with ankylosing spondylitis.

This clonotype occurred many times. This sequence joins TRBV6-2 or TRBV6-3 and TRBJ2-7; no firm D call. The V gene's germline CDR1 is MNHEY and CDR2 SVGEGT. The CDR3 is made up of 15 amino acids. Trimming took 4 bases from V and 2 from J, leaving 15 bases between them. The CDR3 DNA sequence: TGTGCCAGCAGTTCCGACCCTGGACGGGCCTACGAGCAGTACTTC. It encodes CASSSDPGRAYEQYF.

At least ten counts were recorded for this clonotype. J is TRBJ2-1 and V is TRBV5-1; the match to TRBD1 covers 7 bases. Trimming removed 4 bases from V and 5 bases from J; junction bases left unmatched: 9. Germline assignment: CDR1 SGHRS and CDR2 YFSETQ. The CDR3 totals 15 residues. Written as DNA, the CDR3 is TGCGCCAGCAGCGTTGGTGGGACAGCGGACAATGAGCAGTTCTTC. Protein sequence: CASSVGGTADNEQFF.

This clonotype was recorded at least ten times. V is TRBV29-1 and J is TRBJ1-4; a possible D gene is TRBD1 (5 bases). Deletions cut 3 bases from V and 7 bases from J, with 12 bases between. CDR1 is SQVTM and CDR2 is ANQGSEA in the germline V gene. CDR3 length: 13 residues. The CDR3 loop reads CSVEAGLGEKLFF. The DNA for the CDR3 is TGCAGCGTTGAGGCAGGGTTGGGTGAAAAACTGTTTTTT.

This clonotype was counted a few times. J is TRBJ2-5 and V is TRBV11-2; 8 nucleotides match TRBD2. Germline CDR1 and CDR2: SGHAT and FQNNGV. The junction had 9 bases not matched to a gene; V was cut back by 7 bases and J by 5 bases. CDR3 length equals 14 residues. The CDR3 DNA reads TGTGCCAGCACGACTAGCGTGAGGGGGGAGACCCAGTACTTC. Its translation is CASTTSVRGETQYF.

This clonotype was seen a few times. The V gene is TRBV7-8, the J gene TRBJ1-2, with 10 bases fitting TRBD1. The germline CDR1 and CDR2 sequences are SGHVS and FQNEAQ. The J segment lost 8 bases and the V segment lost 1 base, leaving 1 base of the junction unmatched. The CDR3 runs to 13 residues. The CDR3 is CASSLGDRGGYTF. The CDR3 DNA reads as TGTGCCAGCAGCTTAGGGGACAGGGGAGGCTACACCTTC.

This clonotype was detected many times. The chain carries TRBV27 and TRBJ2-2, with no clear D. CDR3 length: 13 residues. Between the trimmed V and J ends, which lost 6 bases and 5 bases, there was a span of 10 bases. Germline loops: CDR1 MNHEY, CDR2 SMNVEV (reference sequence). The CDR3 reads CASSPRVTGELFF. The CDR3 region has the DNA TGTGCCAGCAGCCCTCGAGTTACCGGGGAGCTGTTTTTT.

This clonotype showed up many times. The chain employs TRBV28 and TRBJ2-1; 10 bases are a match to TRBD2. Trimming cost V 10 bases and J 10 bases; bases outside gene matches: 7. The CDR3 is 12 amino acids. Germline V gene data show CDR1 as MDHEN and CDR2 as SYDVKM. The CDR3 DNA is TGTGCCACCGGGAGCGGGGGGGCGGAGCAGTTCTTC. Protein sequence: CATGSGGAEQFF.

This clonotype was seen at least ten times. The chain links TRBV4-2 to TRBJ2-2; D gene uncertain. This CDR3 region has 16 residues. Germline CDR1 and CDR2: LGHNA and YNFKEQ. V lost 0 bases and J 1 base, leaving 9 bases between the germline ends. Here the CDR3 reads CASSQDALRNTGELFF. As DNA, the CDR3 is TGTGCCAGCAGCCAAGATGCTCTTAGGAACACCGGGGAGCTGTTTTTT.

This clonotype came up many times. The V call is TRBV28, the J call TRBJ2-5, with 11 bases matching TRBD2. This CDR3 is 15 amino acids long. V dropped 5 bases and J dropped 5; count of bases not matched to a gene: 7. The germline V gene has CDR1 MDHEN and CDR2 SYDVKM. The CDR3 DNA reads as TGTGCCAGCAGTCCCCTAGCGGGGGGTTCGGAGACCCAGTACTTC. It yields the protein CASSPLAGGSETQYF.

There are many counts of this clonotype. V gene TRBV12-3 or TRBV12-4 combines with J gene TRBJ1-2, with D hard to call. This CDR3 contains 12 residues. Trimming stripped 2 bases from V and 5 bases from J, with 6 bases between. CDR3 protein: CASSLNAYGYTF. CDR3 DNA: TGTGCCAGCAGTTTAAACGCATATGGCTACACCTTC.

This clonotype was counted many times. V usage is TRBV7-2 and J usage is TRBJ1-4, with 7 bases identical to TRBD1. This CDR3 is 15 amino acids long. With V trimmed by 4 bases and J by 5 bases, 7 bases remained unmatched. Germline V gene sequence: CDR1 SGHTA, CDR2 FQGNSA. The CDR3 DNA is TGTGCCAGCAGCTGGGGACAGACTCGGAATGAAAAACTGTTTTTT. It translates to CASSWGQTRNEKLFF. The full variable domain, in which reference TRBV7-2 and TRBJ1-4 provide the parts outside the CDR3, is GAGVSQSPSNKVTEKGKDVELRCDPISGHTALYWYRQSLGQGLEFLIYFQGNSAPDKSGLPSDRFSAERTGGSVSTLTIQRTQQEDSAVYLCASSWGQTRNEKLFFGSGTQLSVL.

This clonotype occurred many times. CDR3 coding DNA: TGCAGCGCTTCCGGGACATCTAATCAGCCCCAGCATTTT. Translated: CSASGTSNQPQHF. The J gene is TRBJ1-5, the V gene TRBV29-1; tentative D call: TRBD1 (6 bases). V lost 7 bases, J lost 4 bases, and 14 bases lay in between. In germline, CDR1 is SQVTM, CDR2 ANQGSEA. The CDR3 is 13 residues long. Full variable domain (outside the CDR3, taken from reference TRBV29-1 and TRBJ1-5): SAVISQKPSRDICQRGTSLTIQCQVDSQVTMMFWYRQQPGQSLTLIATANQGSEATYESGFVIDKFPISRPNLTFSTLTVSNMSPEDSSIYLCSASGTSNQPQHFGDGTRLSIL.

This clonotype was detected a few times. CDR3 loop: CASSEQNQPQHF. In DNA, the CDR3 is TGTGCCAGCTCAGAACAGAATCAGCCCCAGCATTTT. This chain links TRBV18 with TRBJ1-5; D not certain. Germline CDR1 is KGHSH and CDR2 is LQKENI. With 5 bases removed from V and 4 bases from J, the gap between germline ends came to 6 bases. This CDR3 comprises 12 residues.

This clonotype was detected many times. CDR3 region: CASSPGQVGQYF. The CDR3 DNA reads as TGTGCCAGCAGTCCAGGACAGGTCGGGCAGTACTTC. This chain links TRBV27 with TRBJ2-7, with 7 bases that match TRBD1. V lost 5 bases and J lost 9; bases outside the gene matches: 7. The V gene's germline CDR1 is MNHEY and CDR2 SMNVEV (reference sequence). The CDR3 length is 12 residues.

On this clonotype itself: A much larger clone lies one base from this, so it may be a read error. The J gene is TRBJ2-7, the V gene TRBV7-9, with a tentative D call TRBD1 (5 bases). This CDR3 is 14 amino acids long. Germline CDR1 is SEHNR and CDR2 is FQNEAQ (reference sequence). V was trimmed by 5 bases and J by 0 bases, leaving 11 bases between them. CDR3 in DNA: TGTGCCAGCAGCGCTCACAGGCGCTCCTACGAGCAGTACTTC. Its translation: CASSAHRRSYEQYF. Together with reference TRBV7-9 and TRBJ2-7, the CDR3 gives the full variable domain: DTGVSQNPRHKITKRGQNVTFRCDPISEHNRLYWYRQTLGQGPEFLTYFQNEAQLEKSRLLSDRFSAERPKGSFSTLEIQRTEQGDSAMYLCASSAHRRSYEQYFGPGTRLTVT.

This clonotype was seen at least ten times. This rearrangement joins TRBV9 to TRBJ2-1; D gene ambiguous. This CDR3 comprises 15 residues. Germline V CDR1 and CDR2: SGDLS, YYNGEE. Trimming removed 4 bases from V and 3 bases from J, with 14 bases in between. This CDR3 reads CASSSGPYYYNEQFF. For the CDR3, the DNA is TGTGCCAGCAGCTCCGGCCCTTATTACTACAATGAGCAGTTCTTC. The complete variable domain, with remaining parts taken from reference TRBV9 and TRBJ2-1, reads DSGVTQTPKHLITATGQRVTLRCSPRSGDLSVYWYQQSLDQGLQFLIQYYNGEERAKGNILERFSAQQFPDLHSELNLSSLELGDSALYFCASSSGPYYYNEQFFGPGTRLTVL.

Only a few counts were recorded for this clonotype. The chain links TRBV7-6 to TRBJ2-7; D may be TRBD2 (5 bases). This CDR3 has 15 residues. Trimming removed 0 bases from V and 3 bases from J, with 12 bases in between. Germline V gene lookup returns CDR1 SGHVS and CDR2 FNYEAQ. The CDR3 nucleotides read TGTGCCAGCAGCTTAGCCTCTGGACTCATCTACGAGCAGTACTTC. Its protein is CASSLASGLIYEQYF. The full variable domain, completed using reference TRBV7-6 and TRBJ2-7, is GAGVSQSPRYKVTKRGQDVALRCDPISGHVSLYWYRQALGQGPEFLTYFNYEAQQDKSGLPNDRFSAERPEGSISTLTIQRTEQRDSAMYRCASSLASGLIYEQYFGPGTRLTVT.

Comment on this clonotype: A much larger clone sits a single nucleotide away, making a read error possible. J is TRBJ2-5 and V is TRBV7-2; 7 positions agree with TRBD1. J was trimmed by 7 bases and V by 3 bases; bases with no gene match: 2. CDR1 is SGHTA and CDR2 is FQGNSA in the germline V gene. The CDR3 consists of 12 residues. The CDR3 protein is CASSFGTATQYF. CDR3 nucleotides: TGTGCCAGCAGCTTCGGGACAGCGACCCAGTACTTC.